The rows below give T cell receptor beta chains drawn from one sample of a study of blood T cell repertoires in COVID-19. Clones were read by immunoSEQ multiplex PCR, and TCRdb kept only the in-frame ones, dropping some. The table records around 30,000 clones, roughly 84% of them present only once. The sequenced material came from peripheral blood. Receptors were obtained from a human donor in a cohort sampled during active COVID-19. The donor label of this sample is uncertain. CDR3s include the opening cysteine and the closing phenylalanine or tryptophan. Each record gives: CDR3 protein, CDR3 DNA, V gene, D gene, J gene, clone size. The D gene is left open where the match is weak. Where a row states a size, it is once, few, many or the class of an expanded clone; other rows omit it.

CDR3 protein: CASSGREGALRGYTF; CDR3 DNA: TGTGCCAGCAGCGGACGAGAGGGGGCTTTGAGGGGCTACACCTTC; V gene: TRBV6-6; D gene: TRBD1; J gene: TRBJ1-2; clone size: -
CDR3 protein: CASSVILPSDRGLYGYTF; CDR3 DNA: TGCGCCAGCAGTGTTATCCTTCCTAGTGACAGGGGACTTTATGGCTACACCTTC; V gene: TRBV10-1; D gene: TRBD1; J gene: TRBJ1-2; clone size: few
CDR3 protein: CASSLTAGPQETQYF; CDR3 DNA: TGTGCCAGCAGCTTAACGGCGGGCCCCCAAGAGACCCAGTACTTC; V gene: TRBV11-3; D gene: -; J gene: TRBJ2-5; clone size: -
CDR3 protein: CASSPRAGAGSKNIQYF; CDR3 DNA: TGTGCCAGCAGCCCTCGGGCGGGGGCAGGGTCCAAAAACATTCAGTACTTC; V gene: TRBV3-1/TRBV3-2; D gene: -; J gene: TRBJ2-4; clone size: -
CDR3 protein: CASSVGQVKETQYF; CDR3 DNA: TGTGCCAGCAGTGTGGGACAGGTTAAGGAGACCCAGTACTTC; V gene: TRBV2; D gene: TRBD1; J gene: TRBJ2-5; clone size: -
CDR3 protein: CASSRIDTRTSGGYTGELFF; CDR3 DNA: TGCGCCAGCAGCCGAATTGATACCCGGACTAGCGGGGGTTACACCGGGGAGCTGTTTTTT; V gene: TRBV5-1; D gene: TRBD2; J gene: TRBJ2-2; clone size: few
CDR3 protein: CASSLVSGRMGETQYF; CDR3 DNA: TGTGCCAGCAGCTTGGTCTCAGGGAGGATGGGAGAGACCCAGTACTTC; V gene: TRBV5-4; D gene: -; J gene: TRBJ2-5; clone size: -
CDR3 protein: CATSVERDRKEQFF; CDR3 DNA: TGTGCCACCAGCGTCGAGAGGGACAGAAAAGAGCAGTTCTTC; V gene: TRBV15; D gene: TRBD1; J gene: TRBJ2-1; clone size: -
CDR3 protein: CASSPIRGTGSYEQYF; CDR3 DNA: TGTGCCAGCAGTCCCATAAGGGGGACAGGTTCCTACGAGCAGTACTTC; V gene: TRBV28; D gene: TRBD1; J gene: TRBJ2-7; clone size: -
CDR3 protein: CASSDNYEQYF; CDR3 DNA: TGTGCCAGCAGTGATAACTACGAGCAGTACTTC; V gene: TRBV25-1; D gene: -; J gene: TRBJ2-7; clone size: once
CDR3 protein: CASISSGVGYTF; CDR3 DNA: TGTGCCAGCATTAGCAGCGGGGTTGGCTACACCTTC; V gene: TRBV6-5; D gene: -; J gene: TRBJ1-2; clone size: -
CDR3 protein: CSVGTGVSNGYTF; CDR3 DNA: TGCAGCGTCGGGACAGGCGTCTCTAATGGCTACACCTTC; V gene: TRBV29-1; D gene: TRBD1; J gene: TRBJ1-2; clone size: -
CDR3 protein: CASSTSTTGGYGYTF; CDR3 DNA: TGTGCCAGCAGTACTTCTACGACAGGAGGCTATGGCTACACCTTC; V gene: TRBV7-2; D gene: -; J gene: TRBJ1-2; clone size: -
CDR3 protein: CASSAKSYEQYF; CDR3 DNA: TGTGCCAGCAGCGCGAAGTCCTACGAGCAGTACTTC; V gene: TRBV2; D gene: -; J gene: TRBJ2-7; clone size: -
CDR3 protein: CASSLDFHTGELFF; CDR3 DNA: TGTGCCAGCAGCCTAGACTTTCACACCGGGGAGCTGTTTTTT; V gene: TRBV9; D gene: -; J gene: TRBJ2-2; clone size: -